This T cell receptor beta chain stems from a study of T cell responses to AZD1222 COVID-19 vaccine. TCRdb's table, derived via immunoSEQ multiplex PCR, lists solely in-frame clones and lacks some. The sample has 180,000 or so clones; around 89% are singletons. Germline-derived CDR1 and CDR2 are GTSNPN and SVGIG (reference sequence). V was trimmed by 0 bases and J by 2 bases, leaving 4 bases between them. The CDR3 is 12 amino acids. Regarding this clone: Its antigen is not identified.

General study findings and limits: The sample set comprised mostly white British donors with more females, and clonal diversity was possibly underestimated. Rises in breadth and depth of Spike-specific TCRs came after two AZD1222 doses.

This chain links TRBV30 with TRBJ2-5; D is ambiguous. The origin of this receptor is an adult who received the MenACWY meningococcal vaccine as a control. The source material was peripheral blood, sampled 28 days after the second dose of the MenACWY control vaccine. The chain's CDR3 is CAWSVLQETQYF. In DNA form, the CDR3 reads TGTGCCTGGAGTGTTCTACAAGAGACCCAGTACTTC. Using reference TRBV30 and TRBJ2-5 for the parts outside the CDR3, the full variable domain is SQTIHQWPATLVQPVGSPLSLECTVEGTSNPNLYWYRQAAGRGLQLLFYSVGIGQISSEVPQNLSASRPQDRQFILSSKKLLLSDSGFYLCAWSVLQETQYFGPGTRLLVL.